The sequence of this T cell receptor beta chain was determined in a study of CD8+ T cells in alopecia areata. Overall study context: Tofacitinib continued for 6 to 18 months and was then withheld for 6 months. Findings of the study overall: Tofacitinib delivered significant drops in scalp clonality and in expanded CD8+ clones among the top 100.

RNA was extracted and reverse transcribed into cDNA as the sequencing template. Here immunoSEQ multiplex PCR was the method, and the copy in TCRdb shows in-frame clones only, minus some. The sample has 150,000 to 200,000 clones, roughly 60% seen once. With respect to this clone: Its antigen is currently unknown.

From germline, CDR1 is MNHEY and CDR2 SMNVEV (reference sequence). The V and J ends lost 6 bases and 6 bases respectively, with 17 bases between them. The CDR3 is 14 amino acids. Treatment noted: oral pan-JAK inhibitor, 5-10 mg twice daily. The receptor's source is a human donor with alopecia areata. Sequenced here: CD4+ T cells sorted from blood, sampled at week 24, from a patient treated with tofacitinib. This chain links TRBV27 with TRBJ1-2, with D possibly being TRBD1 (6 bases). The CDR3 bases are TGTGCCAGCAGGCCTACATCAGGGGAGGATGGCTACACCTTC. Amino acids: CASRPTSGEDGYTF.